The rows below give T cell receptor beta chains drawn from one sample of a study of cytomegalovirus exposure and HLA in healthy donors. Repertoires were generated with immunoSEQ multiplex PCR, while TCRdb's copy carries only in-frame clones and drops some. The table has about 140,000 clones, approximately 84% seen once; the top ten hold 1.5% to 2.5%. Sequencing used PBMCs. The receptors were sampled from a woman in her thirties or forties in good health and CMV-seronegative. CDR3s include the opening cysteine and the closing phenylalanine or tryptophan. A D gene is named only where the DNA matches it firmly. Clone size, where shown, is once, few, many, or a class for clones that have expanded.

DNA: TGTGCCAGCAGCTTGAGTAGGGCCCTGACAGGGGTACAGCCCCAGCATTTT
CDR3: CASSLSRALTGVQPQHF
J: TRBJ1-5
size: NA
D: TRBD1
V: TRBV5-6

DNA: TGTGCCAGCAGCTTATACCGCTTGTCAGGAAGTAACAATGAGCAGTTCTTC
CDR3: CASSLYRLSGSNNEQFF
J: TRBJ2-1
size: NA
D: NA
V: TRBV7-6

DNA: TGTGCCAGCAGCTCTCATCCAGGGTTAGGCAATCAGCCCCAGCATTTT
CDR3: CASSSHPGLGNQPQHF
J: TRBJ1-5
size: NA
D: NA
V: TRBV28

DNA: TGTGCCAGCAGCTTGACAGGCTCCTACAATGAGCAGTTCTTC
CDR3: CASSLTGSYNEQFF
J: TRBJ2-1
size: NA
D: NA
V: TRBV5-4

DNA: TGTGCCAGCCGCGGCTCTGGAAACACCATATATTTT
CDR3: CASRGSGNTIYF
J: TRBJ1-3
size: NA
D: NA
V: TRBV19

DNA: TGTGCCAGCAGTTTATCGATTAGGACTAGCGGTCGTGCGCAGTATTTT
CDR3: CASSLSIRTSGRAQYF
J: TRBJ2-3
size: NA
D: TRBD2
V: TRBV27

DNA: TGTGCCAGCAGCGCCACGACCCCCCTGGACCGCGCGGGTGGCTATGGCTACACCTTC
CDR3: CASSATTPLDRAGGYGYTF
J: TRBJ1-2
size: NA
D: NA
V: TRBV9

DNA: TGTGCCAGCAATCGGGACAGCCACTACGAGCAGTACTTC
CDR3: CASNRDSHYEQYF
J: TRBJ2-7
size: NA
D: TRBD1
V: TRBV6-1

DNA: TGTGCCAGCAGTGACTCCGCAGGAGGCTACACCTTC
CDR3: CASSDSAGGYTF
J: TRBJ1-2
size: once
D: NA
V: TRBV6-4

DNA: TGTGCCAGTAGTATTAGTCTATACGGCAATCAGCCCCAGCATTTT
CDR3: CASSISLYGNQPQHF
J: TRBJ1-5
size: NA
D: NA
V: TRBV19

DNA: TGTGCCAGCAGAAAGCACACCGGGGAGCTGTTTTTT
CDR3: CASRKHTGELFF
J: TRBJ2-2
size: NA
D: NA
V: TRBV28

DNA: TGTGCCAGCAGCTTAGGGGGAGGGGCTGAAAAACTGTTTTTT
CDR3: CASSLGGGAEKLFF
J: TRBJ1-4
size: NA
D: NA
V: TRBV7-2

DNA: TGTGCCAGCAGCCAAGATTGGGACTCGGAAACAGATACGCAGTATTTT
CDR3: CASSQDWDSETDTQYF
J: TRBJ2-3
size: few
D: NA
V: TRBV4-2

DNA: TGTGCCAGCTCACCACGTGGGGCAGGGGGAGAGACCCAGTACTTC
CDR3: CASSPRGAGGETQYF
J: TRBJ2-5
size: NA
D: TRBD1
V: TRBV18

DNA: TGCGCCAGCAGCTTACTACCGGGACAAGGGAACACTGAAGCTTTCTTT
CDR3: CASSLLPGQGNTEAFF
J: TRBJ1-1
size: NA
D: NA
V: TRBV5-1

DNA: TGTGCCAGCAGCCAAGAGGAACCGGGACTAGCGGGAGATACGCAGTATTTT
CDR3: CASSQEEPGLAGDTQYF
J: TRBJ2-3
size: NA
D: TRBD2
V: TRBV14

DNA: TGTGCCAGCAGCTTAGAGGGGGTCCGCACAGATACGCAGTATTTT
CDR3: CASSLEGVRTDTQYF
J: TRBJ2-3
size: NA
D: NA
V: TRBV7-2

DNA: TGTGCCAGCAGTAATGCCCCCTACAGGGTGGGTGGCTACACCTTC
CDR3: CASSNAPYRVGGYTF
J: TRBJ1-2
size: once
D: NA
V: TRBV6-5

DNA: TGTGCCAGCAGCTTATCTGGGGCCTCGAACACTGAAGCTTTCTTT
CDR3: CASSLSGASNTEAFF
J: TRBJ1-1
size: NA
D: NA
V: TRBV7-3

DNA: TGTGCCAGTAGTACTCTGGACACATTCTACGAGCAGTACTTC
CDR3: CASSTLDTFYEQYF
J: TRBJ2-7
size: NA
D: NA
V: TRBV19

DNA: TGTGCCAGCAGGGAGGACAGGGGGGGAAACTATGGCTACACCTTC
CDR3: CASREDRGGNYGYTF
J: TRBJ1-2
size: NA
D: TRBD1
V: TRBV7-9

DNA: TGTGCCAGCAACCTAAGGGAGGGTCGCGCTTTCTTT
CDR3: CASNLREGRAFF
J: TRBJ1-1
size: NA
D: NA
V: TRBV2

DNA: TGTGCCCACCACAGAACCTATGGCTACACCTTC
CDR3: CAHHRTYGYTF
J: TRBJ1-2
size: NA
D: NA
V: TRBV30

DNA: TGTGCCAGCAGTGGCCTTAGCGAACCCCAAGAGACCCAGTACTTC
CDR3: CASSGLSEPQETQYF
J: TRBJ2-5
size: NA
D: NA
V: TRBV9

DNA: TGTGCCTGCGACTTACTAGCGGGCATCGCGAACACCGGGGAGCTGTTTTTT
CDR3: CACDLLAGIANTGELFF
J: TRBJ2-2
size: NA
D: TRBD2
V: TRBV30

DNA: TGTGCCAGCAGTTCCTCCTCCCTCACAGATACGCAGTATTTT
CDR3: CASSSSSLTDTQYF
J: TRBJ2-3
size: NA
D: NA
V: TRBV27

DNA: TGCAGTGGGGGGGAGGGCGGCTATGGCTACACCTTC
CDR3: CSGGEGGYGYTF
J: TRBJ1-2
size: NA
D: NA
V: TRBV29-1

DNA: TGTGCCAGCAGTTTATTAGGGACAGGGGTCGGCTACACCTTC
CDR3: CASSLLGTGVGYTF
J: TRBJ1-2
size: NA
D: TRBD1
V: TRBV28

DNA: TGTGCCAGCTCACCCGGGCAGCTAGCGGGATACAATGAGCAGTTCTTC
CDR3: CASSPGQLAGYNEQFF
J: TRBJ2-1
size: few
D: TRBD2
V: TRBV18

DNA: TGCGCCAGCAGTGAGTTAGGGGTCGACCAAGAGACCCAGTACTTC
CDR3: CASSELGVDQETQYF
J: TRBJ2-5
size: NA
D: NA
V: TRBV10-1

DNA: TGTGCCAGCAGTTTCGGAGCTAACCTCCTTGAAGCTTTCTTT
CDR3: CASSFGANLLEAFF
J: TRBJ1-1
size: NA
D: NA
V: TRBV28

DNA: TGTGCCAGCAGCTTCGGGAGGGAAGAGACCCAGTACTTC
CDR3: CASSFGREETQYF
J: TRBJ2-5
size: NA
D: TRBD2
V: TRBV7-3

DNA: TGTGCCAGCAGCTTGAGACAGGGGTACGGAAACACCATATATTTT
CDR3: CASSLRQGYGNTIYF
J: TRBJ1-3
size: NA
D: TRBD1
V: TRBV9

DNA: TGTGCCAGCAGAAGAGGACTAGCTCAAGAGACCCAGTACTTC
CDR3: CASRRGLAQETQYF
J: TRBJ2-5
size: NA
D: TRBD2
V: TRBV25-1

DNA: TGTGCCACCAGCAGAGGAGGGAGAGGAGATACGCAGTATTTT
CDR3: CATSRGGRGDTQYF
J: TRBJ2-3
size: NA
D: NA
V: TRBV15

DNA: TGTGCCAGCAGCCCGAGGGACAGGGAAAACTATGGCTACACCTTC
CDR3: CASSPRDRENYGYTF
J: TRBJ1-2
size: NA
D: TRBD1
V: TRBV5-6

DNA: TGTGCCAGCAGCTTACAGGGTGAGTCCTACGAGCAGTACTTC
CDR3: CASSLQGESYEQYF
J: TRBJ2-7
size: NA
D: NA
V: TRBV7-2

DNA: TGTGCCAGCAGCCCGCTTGCCAGACAAGAGACCCAGTACTTC
CDR3: CASSPLARQETQYF
J: TRBJ2-5
size: once
D: NA
V: TRBV7-9

DNA: TGTGCCAGCAGTTACATGGAGGGCTTGGGCTATGGCTACACCTTC
CDR3: CASSYMEGLGYGYTF
J: TRBJ1-2
size: NA
D: NA
V: TRBV6-5

DNA: TGTGCCAGCAGTGAAATGGGTAGCACAGAGACCCAGTACTTC
CDR3: CASSEMGSTETQYF
J: TRBJ2-5
size: once
D: NA
V: TRBV25-1

DNA: TGTGCCAGCGGATCTAGCGGGAGGGACTACGAGCAGTACTTC
CDR3: CASGSSGRDYEQYF
J: TRBJ2-7
size: NA
D: TRBD2
V: TRBV5-4

DNA: TGTGCCAGTGATAATAGGGGACAGGGAGTCCCCTACGAGCAGTACTTC
CDR3: CASDNRGQGVPYEQYF
J: TRBJ2-7
size: NA
D: TRBD1
V: TRBV19

DNA: TGTGCCTGGAGTGTATCGGTGAACACTGAAGCTTTCTTT
CDR3: CAWSVSVNTEAFF
J: TRBJ1-1
size: few
D: NA
V: TRBV30

DNA: TGTGCCAGTAGTATTATACAGGGTGGCGATTCACCCCTCCACTTT
CDR3: CASSIIQGGDSPLHF
J: TRBJ1-6
size: NA
D: NA
V: TRBV19

DNA: TGCGCCAGCAGCCAAAGATCGGACAGGGGCGCTGAAGCTTTCTTT
CDR3: CASSQRSDRGAEAFF
J: TRBJ1-1
size: NA
D: TRBD1
V: TRBV4-1

DNA: TGCGCCAGCAGCCAAGTTTGGGCCACAGATACGCAGTATTTT
CDR3: CASSQVWATDTQYF
J: TRBJ2-3
size: NA
D: NA
V: TRBV4-1

DNA: TGTGCCACCAGCATCGAGACAGGGGCCGGATCACCCCTCCACTTT
CDR3: CATSIETGAGSPLHF
J: TRBJ1-6
size: NA
D: TRBD1
V: TRBV15

DNA: TGTGCCAGCAGCTTCAAATTCGGGACAGGGAGGCAACGTGGTGGCTACACCTTC
CDR3: CASSFKFGTGRQRGGYTF
J: TRBJ1-2
size: NA
D: TRBD1
V: TRBV5-8

DNA: TGTGCCAGCAGAACAGGGGGCTCGGGTGAAAAACTGTTTTTT
CDR3: CASRTGGSGEKLFF
J: TRBJ1-4
size: NA
D: TRBD1
V: TRBV7-9

DNA: TGTGCCAGCAGCTTACGGGGGACTCATGGCTACACCTTC
CDR3: CASSLRGTHGYTF
J: TRBJ1-2
size: few
D: NA
V: TRBV7-8